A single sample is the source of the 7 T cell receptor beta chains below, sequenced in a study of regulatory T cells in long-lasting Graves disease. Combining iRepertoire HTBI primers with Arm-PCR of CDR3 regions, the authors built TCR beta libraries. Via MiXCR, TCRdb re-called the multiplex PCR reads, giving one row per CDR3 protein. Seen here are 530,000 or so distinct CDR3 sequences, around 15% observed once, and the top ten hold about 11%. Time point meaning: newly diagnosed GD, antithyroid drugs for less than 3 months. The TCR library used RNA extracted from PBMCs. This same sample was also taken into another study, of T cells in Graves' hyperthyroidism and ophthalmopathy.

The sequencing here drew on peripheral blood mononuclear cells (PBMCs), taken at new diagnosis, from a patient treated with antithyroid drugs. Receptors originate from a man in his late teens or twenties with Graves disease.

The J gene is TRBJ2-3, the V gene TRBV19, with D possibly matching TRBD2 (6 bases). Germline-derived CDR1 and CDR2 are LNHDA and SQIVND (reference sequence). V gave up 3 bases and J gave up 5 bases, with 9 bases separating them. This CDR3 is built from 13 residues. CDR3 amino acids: CASSMKGGDTQYF. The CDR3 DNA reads TGTGCCAGTAGTATGAAGGGAGGAGATACGCAGTATTTT.

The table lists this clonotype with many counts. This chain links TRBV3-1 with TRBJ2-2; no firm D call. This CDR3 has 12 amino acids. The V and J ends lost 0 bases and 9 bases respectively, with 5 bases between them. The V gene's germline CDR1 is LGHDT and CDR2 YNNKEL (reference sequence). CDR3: CASSQEGRELFF. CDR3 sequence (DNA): TGTGCCAGCAGCCAAGAAGGTCGGGAGCTGTTTTTT.

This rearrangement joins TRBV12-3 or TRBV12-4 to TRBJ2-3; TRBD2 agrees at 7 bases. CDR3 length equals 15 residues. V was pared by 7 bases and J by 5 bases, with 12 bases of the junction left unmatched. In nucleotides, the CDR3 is TGTGCCAGCACCCCGACTAGCTCCGTCGGAGATACGCAGTATTTT. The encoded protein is CASTPTSSVGDTQYF.

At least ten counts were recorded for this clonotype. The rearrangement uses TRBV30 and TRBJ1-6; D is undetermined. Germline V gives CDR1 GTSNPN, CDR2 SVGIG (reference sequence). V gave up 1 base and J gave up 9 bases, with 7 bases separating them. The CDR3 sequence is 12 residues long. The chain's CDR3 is CAWSEAISPLHF. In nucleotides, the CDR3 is TGTGCCTGGAGTGAGGCGATTTCACCCCTCCACTTT.

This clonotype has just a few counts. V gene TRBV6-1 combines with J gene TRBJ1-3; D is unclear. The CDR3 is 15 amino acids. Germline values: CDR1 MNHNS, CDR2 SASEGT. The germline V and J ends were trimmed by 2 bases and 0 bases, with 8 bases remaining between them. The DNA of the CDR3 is TGTGCCAGCAGTGAATCTACGTCCTCTGGAAACACCATATATTTT. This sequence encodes CASSESTSSGNTIYF.

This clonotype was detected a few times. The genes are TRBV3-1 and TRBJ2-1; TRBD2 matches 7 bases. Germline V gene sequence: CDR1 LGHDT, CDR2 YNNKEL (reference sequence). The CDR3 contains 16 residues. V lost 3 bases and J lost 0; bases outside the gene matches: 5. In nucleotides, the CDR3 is TGTGCCAGCAGCCAGCGGGGAGGGATCTCCTACAATGAGCAGTTCTTC. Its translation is CASSQRGGISYNEQFF.

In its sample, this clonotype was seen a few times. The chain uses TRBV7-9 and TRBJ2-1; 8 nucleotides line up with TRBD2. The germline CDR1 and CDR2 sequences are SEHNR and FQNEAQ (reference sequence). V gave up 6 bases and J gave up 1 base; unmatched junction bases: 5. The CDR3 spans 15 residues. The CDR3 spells CASSRAGVSYNEQFF. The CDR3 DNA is TGTGCCAGCAGTCGAGCGGGGGTGTCCTACAATGAGCAGTTCTTC.